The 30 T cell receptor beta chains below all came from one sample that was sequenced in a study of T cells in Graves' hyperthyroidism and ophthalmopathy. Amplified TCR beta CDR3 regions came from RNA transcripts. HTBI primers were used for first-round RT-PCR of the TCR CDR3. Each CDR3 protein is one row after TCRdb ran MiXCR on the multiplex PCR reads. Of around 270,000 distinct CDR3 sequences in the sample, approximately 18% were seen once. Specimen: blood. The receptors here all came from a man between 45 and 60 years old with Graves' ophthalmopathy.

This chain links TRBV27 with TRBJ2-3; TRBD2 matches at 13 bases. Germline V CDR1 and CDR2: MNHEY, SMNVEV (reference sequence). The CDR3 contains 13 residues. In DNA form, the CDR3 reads TGTGGCACGGGACTAGCGGGACCACCGCCGCAGTATTTT. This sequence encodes CGTGLAGPPPQYF.

CDR3 loop: CASSLVGFGETQYF. The CDR3 region has the DNA TGTGCCAGCAGCTTAGTCGGATTCGGAGAGACCCAGTACTTC. The chain couples TRBV7-9 to TRBJ2-5; D remains unclear. Germline V gene data show CDR1 as SEHNR and CDR2 as FQNEAQ (reference sequence). The CDR3 has 14 residues. The V and J ends lost 1 base and 4 bases respectively, with 10 bases between them. Based on the CDR3 plus reference TRBV7-9 and TRBJ2-5, the full variable domain is DTGVSQNPRHKITKRGQNVTFRCDPISEHNRLYWYRQTLGQGPEFLTYFQNEAQLEKSRLLSDRFSAERPKGSFSTLEIQRTEQGDSAMYLCASSLVGFGETQYFGPGTRLLVL.

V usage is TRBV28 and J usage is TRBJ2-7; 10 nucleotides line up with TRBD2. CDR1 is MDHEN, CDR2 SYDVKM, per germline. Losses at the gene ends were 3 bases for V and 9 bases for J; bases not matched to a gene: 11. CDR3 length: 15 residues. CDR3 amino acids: CASSFEAGGPGSQYF. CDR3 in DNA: TGTGCCAGCAGTTTTGAAGCGGGAGGGCCTGGGTCGCAGTACTTC.

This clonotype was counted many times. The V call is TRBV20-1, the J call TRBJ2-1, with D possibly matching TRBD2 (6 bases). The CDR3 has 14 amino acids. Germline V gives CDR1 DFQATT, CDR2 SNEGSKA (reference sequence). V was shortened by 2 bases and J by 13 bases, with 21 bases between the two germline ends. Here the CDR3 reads CSARSLAASSRQFF. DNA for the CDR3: TGCAGTGCTAGATCCTTAGCGGCCTCCTCCCGTCAGTTCTTC.

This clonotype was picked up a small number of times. The chain's CDR3 is CASSLQASLVYNEQFF. CDR3 nucleotide sequence: TGTGCCAGCAGCTTACAGGCTAGCTTGGTCTACAATGAGCAGTTCTTC. The chain couples TRBV7-2 to TRBJ2-1; D might be TRBD2 (5 bases). CDR3 length: 16 amino acids. The germline gives CDR1 SGHTA, CDR2 FQGNSA. Trimming took 2 bases from V and 3 from J, leaving 14 bases between them.

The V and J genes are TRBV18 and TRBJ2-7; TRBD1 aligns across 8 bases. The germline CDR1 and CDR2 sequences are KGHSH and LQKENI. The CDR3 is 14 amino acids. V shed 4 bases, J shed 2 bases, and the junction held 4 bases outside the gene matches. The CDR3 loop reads CASSRETGAYEQYF. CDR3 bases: TGTGCCAGCTCACGCGAGACAGGGGCCTACGAGCAGTACTTC.

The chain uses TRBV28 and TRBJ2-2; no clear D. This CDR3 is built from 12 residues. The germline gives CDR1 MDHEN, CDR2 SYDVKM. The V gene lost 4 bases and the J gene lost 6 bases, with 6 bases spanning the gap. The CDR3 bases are TGTGCCAGCAGTTGGGATCCCGGGGAGCTGTTTTTT. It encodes CASSWDPGELFF.

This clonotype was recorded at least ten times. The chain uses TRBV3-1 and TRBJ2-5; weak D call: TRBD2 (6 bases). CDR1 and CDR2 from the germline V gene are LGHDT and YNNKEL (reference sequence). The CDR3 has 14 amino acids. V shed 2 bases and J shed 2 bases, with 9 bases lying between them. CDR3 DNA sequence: TGTGCCAGCAGCCAATCTAGCGATCAAGAGACCCAGTACTTC. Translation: CASSQSSDQETQYF.

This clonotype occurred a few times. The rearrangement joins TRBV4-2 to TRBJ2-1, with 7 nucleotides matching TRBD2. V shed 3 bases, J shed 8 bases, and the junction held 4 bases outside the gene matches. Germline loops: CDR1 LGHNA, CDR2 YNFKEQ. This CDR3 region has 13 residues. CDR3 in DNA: TGTGCCAGCAGCCAGGCGACTAGCTATGAGCAGTTCTTC. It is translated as CASSQATSYEQFF.

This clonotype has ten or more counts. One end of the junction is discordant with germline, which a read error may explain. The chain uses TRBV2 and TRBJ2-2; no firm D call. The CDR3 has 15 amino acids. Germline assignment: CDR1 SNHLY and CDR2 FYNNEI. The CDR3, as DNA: TGTGCCAGCGGTGATGGCGGAGCGAACACCGGGGAGCTGTTTTTT. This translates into CASGDGGANTGELFF.

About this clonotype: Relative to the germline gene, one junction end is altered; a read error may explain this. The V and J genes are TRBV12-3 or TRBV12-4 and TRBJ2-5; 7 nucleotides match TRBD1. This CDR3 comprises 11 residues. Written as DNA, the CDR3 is TGTGCCAGCAGCCACCGGGACAGAGTCCACTTC. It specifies CASSHRDRVHF.

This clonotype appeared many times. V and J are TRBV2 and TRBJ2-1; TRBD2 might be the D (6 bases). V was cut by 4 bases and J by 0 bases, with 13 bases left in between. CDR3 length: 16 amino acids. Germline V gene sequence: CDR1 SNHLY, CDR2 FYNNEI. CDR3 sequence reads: CASSGSVGSSYNEQFF. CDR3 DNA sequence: TGTGCCAGCAGTGGATCGGTCGGGAGCTCCTACAATGAGCAGTTCTTC.

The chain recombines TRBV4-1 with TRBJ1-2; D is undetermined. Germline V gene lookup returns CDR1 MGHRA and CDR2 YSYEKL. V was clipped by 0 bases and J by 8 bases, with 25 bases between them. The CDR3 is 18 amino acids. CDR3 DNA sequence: TGCGCCAGCAGCCAAGACCGAAGACCACCGGGTAAGGGAGGAGGCTACACCTTC. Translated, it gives CASSQDRRPPGKGGGYTF.

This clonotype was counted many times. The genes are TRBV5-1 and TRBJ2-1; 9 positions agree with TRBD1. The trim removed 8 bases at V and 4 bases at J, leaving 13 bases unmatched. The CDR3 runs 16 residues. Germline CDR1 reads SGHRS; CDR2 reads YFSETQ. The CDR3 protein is CASQLSPGQGYNEQFF. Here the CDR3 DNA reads TGCGCCAGTCAGCTAAGCCCGGGACAGGGATACAATGAGCAGTTCTTC.

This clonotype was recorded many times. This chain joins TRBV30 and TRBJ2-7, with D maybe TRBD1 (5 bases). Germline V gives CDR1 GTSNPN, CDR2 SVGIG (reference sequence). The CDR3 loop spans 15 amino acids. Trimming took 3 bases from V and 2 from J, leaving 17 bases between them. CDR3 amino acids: CAWSPPGQFPYEQYF. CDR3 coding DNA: TGTGCCTGGAGCCCCCCAGGGCAGTTCCCCTACGAGCAGTACTTC.

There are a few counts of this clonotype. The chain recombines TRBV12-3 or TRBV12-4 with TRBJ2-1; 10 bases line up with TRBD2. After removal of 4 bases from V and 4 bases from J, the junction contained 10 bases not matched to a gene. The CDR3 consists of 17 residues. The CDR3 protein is CASSSIPSGRRYNEQFF. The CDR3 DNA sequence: TGTGCCAGCAGTTCTATACCTAGCGGGAGAAGATACAATGAGCAGTTCTTC.

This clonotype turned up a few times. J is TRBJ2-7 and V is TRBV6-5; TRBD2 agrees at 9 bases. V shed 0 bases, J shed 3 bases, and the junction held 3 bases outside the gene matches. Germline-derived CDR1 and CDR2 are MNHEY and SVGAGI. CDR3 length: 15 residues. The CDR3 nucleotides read TGTGCCAGCAGTTACTCGGGGACTAGCTACTACGAGCAGTACTTC. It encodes CASSYSGTSYYEQYF.

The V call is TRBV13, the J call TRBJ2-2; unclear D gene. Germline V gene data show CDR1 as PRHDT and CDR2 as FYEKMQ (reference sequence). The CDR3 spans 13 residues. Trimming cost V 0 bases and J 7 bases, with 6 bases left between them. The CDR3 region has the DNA TGTGCCAGCAGCTTAGGAGACTTCGGGGAGCTGTTTTTT. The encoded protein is CASSLGDFGELFF. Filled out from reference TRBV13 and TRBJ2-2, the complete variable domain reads AAGVIQSPRHLIKEKRETATLKCYPIPRHDTVYWYQQGPGQDPQFLISFYEKMQSDKGSIPDRFSAQQFSDYHSELNMSSLELGDSALYFCASSLGDFGELFFGEGSRLTVL.

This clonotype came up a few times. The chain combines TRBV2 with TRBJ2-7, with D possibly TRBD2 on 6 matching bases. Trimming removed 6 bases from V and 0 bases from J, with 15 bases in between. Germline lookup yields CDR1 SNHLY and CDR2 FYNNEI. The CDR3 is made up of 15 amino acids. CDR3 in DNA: TGTGCCAGCAGGGCCGGGACTCCTAGCTCCTACGAGCAGTACTTC. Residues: CASRAGTPSSYEQYF.

The CDR3 region has the DNA TGCAGTGCCTCAAAGGCTAGCGACTACAATGAGCAGTTCTTC. Translated: CSASKASDYNEQFF. The V call is TRBV20-1, the J call TRBJ2-1; TRBD2 is a possible D gene (6 bases). This CDR3 is 14 amino acids long. Germline V lookup: CDR1 DFQATT, CDR2 SNEGSKA (reference sequence). V lost 6 bases, J lost 3 bases, and 15 bases lay in between.

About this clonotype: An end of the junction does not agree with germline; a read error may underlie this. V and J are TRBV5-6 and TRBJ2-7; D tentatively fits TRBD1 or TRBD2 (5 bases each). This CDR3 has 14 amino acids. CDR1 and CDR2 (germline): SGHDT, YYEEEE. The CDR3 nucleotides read TGTGCCAGCACCCACGGGACGGCCACCTACGGGCAGTACTTC. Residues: CASTHGTATYGQYF.

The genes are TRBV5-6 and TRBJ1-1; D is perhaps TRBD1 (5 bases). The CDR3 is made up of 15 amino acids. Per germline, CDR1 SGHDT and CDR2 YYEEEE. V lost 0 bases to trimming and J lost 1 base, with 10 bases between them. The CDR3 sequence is CASSLEGLRNTEAFF. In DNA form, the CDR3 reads TGTGCCAGCAGCTTGGAGGGACTCAGGAACACTGAAGCTTTCTTT. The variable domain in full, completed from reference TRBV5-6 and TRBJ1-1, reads DAGVTQSPTHLIKTRGQQVTLRCSPKSGHDTVSWYQQALGQGPQFIFQYYEEEERQRGNFPDRFSGHQFPNYSSELNVNALLLGDSALYLCASSLEGLRNTEAFFGQGTRLTVV.

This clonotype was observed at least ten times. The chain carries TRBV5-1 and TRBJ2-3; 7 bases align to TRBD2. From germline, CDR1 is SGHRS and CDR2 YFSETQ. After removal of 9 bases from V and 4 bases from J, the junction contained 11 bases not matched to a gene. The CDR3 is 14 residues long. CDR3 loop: CATRPAGVPDTQYF. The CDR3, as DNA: TGCGCCACTCGACCTGCGGGAGTACCAGATACGCAGTATTTT.

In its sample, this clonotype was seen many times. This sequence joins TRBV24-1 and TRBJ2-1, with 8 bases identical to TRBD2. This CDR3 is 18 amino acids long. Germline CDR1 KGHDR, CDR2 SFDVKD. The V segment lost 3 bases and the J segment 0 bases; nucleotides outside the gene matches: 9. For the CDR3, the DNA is TGTGCCACCAGTGATCCCAACCCCAGCGGGAGCTCCTACAATGAGCAGTTCTTC. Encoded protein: CATSDPNPSGSSYNEQFF.

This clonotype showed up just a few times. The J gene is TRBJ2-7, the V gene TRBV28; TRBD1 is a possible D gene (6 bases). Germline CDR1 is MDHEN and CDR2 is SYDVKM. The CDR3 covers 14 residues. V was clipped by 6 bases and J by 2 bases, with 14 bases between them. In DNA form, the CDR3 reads TGTGCCAGCAGCCGGACAGCCACGGCCTACGAGCAGTACTTC. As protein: CASSRTATAYEQYF.

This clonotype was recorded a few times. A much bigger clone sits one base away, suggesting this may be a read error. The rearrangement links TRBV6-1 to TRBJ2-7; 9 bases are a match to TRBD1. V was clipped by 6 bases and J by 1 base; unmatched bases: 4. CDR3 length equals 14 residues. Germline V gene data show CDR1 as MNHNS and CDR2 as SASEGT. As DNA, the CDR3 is TGTGCCAGCAGGCCCGGGACAGGGTCCTACGAGCAGTACTTC. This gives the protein CASRPGTGSYEQYF.

This chain's CDR3 is CASRPGGAGTDTQYF. CDR3 DNA sequence: TGTGCCAGCAGACCCGGGGGGGCAGGCACAGATACGCAGTATTTT. This chain joins TRBV12-3 or TRBV12-4 and TRBJ2-3, with 8 bases matching TRBD2. V lost 6 bases, J lost 1 base, and 6 bases stayed unmatched. CDR3 length: 15 residues.

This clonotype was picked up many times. In nucleotides, the CDR3 is TGTGCCAGCAGCCGGACTAGCGGGAGAACCTACAATGAGCAGTTCTTC. The encoded protein is CASSRTSGRTYNEQFF. The chain carries TRBV7-3 and TRBJ2-1, with TRBD2 matching 13 bases. V was pared by 5 bases and J by 2 bases, with 3 bases of the junction left unmatched. The CDR3 has 16 residues. Germline V gene sequence: CDR1 SGHTA, CDR2 FQGTGA.

CDR3 in DNA: TGTGCCAGCAGTGAGTTGTACAACTACGAGCAGTACTTC. This sequence encodes CASSELYNYEQYF. The V call is TRBV6-1, the J call TRBJ2-7; D gene unclear. Germline V lookup: CDR1 MNHNS, CDR2 SASEGT. The CDR3 covers 13 residues. Trimming left V 3 bases short and J 3 bases short, with 9 bases between.

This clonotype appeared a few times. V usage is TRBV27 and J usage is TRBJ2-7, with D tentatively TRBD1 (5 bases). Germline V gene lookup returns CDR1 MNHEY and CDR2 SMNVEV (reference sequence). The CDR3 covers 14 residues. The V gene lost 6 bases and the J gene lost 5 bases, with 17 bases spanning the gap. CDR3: CASRPRGVGDEQYF. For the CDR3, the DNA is TGTGCCAGCAGGCCAAGGGGTGTTGGAGACGAGCAGTACTTC.